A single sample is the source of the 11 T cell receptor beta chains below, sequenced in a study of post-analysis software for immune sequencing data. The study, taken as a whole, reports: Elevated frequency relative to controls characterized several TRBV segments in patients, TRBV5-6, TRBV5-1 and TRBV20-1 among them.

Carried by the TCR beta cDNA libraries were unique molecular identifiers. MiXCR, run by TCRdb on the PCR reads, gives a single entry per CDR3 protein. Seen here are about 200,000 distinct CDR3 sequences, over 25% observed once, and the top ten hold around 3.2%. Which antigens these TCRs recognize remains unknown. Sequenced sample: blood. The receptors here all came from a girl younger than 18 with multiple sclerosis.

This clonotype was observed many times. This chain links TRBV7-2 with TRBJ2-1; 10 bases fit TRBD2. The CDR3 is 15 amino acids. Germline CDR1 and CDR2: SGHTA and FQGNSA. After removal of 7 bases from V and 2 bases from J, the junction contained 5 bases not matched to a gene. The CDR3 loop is CASISGLAAYNEQFF. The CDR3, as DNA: TGTGCCAGCATCTCCGGACTAGCGGCCTACAATGAGCAGTTCTTC.

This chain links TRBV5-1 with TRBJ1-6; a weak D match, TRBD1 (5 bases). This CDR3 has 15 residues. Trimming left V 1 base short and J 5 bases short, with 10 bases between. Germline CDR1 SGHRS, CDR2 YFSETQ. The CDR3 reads CASSLTGRDNSPLHF. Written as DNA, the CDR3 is TGCGCCAGCAGCTTGACAGGCCGGGATAATTCACCCCTCCACTTT.

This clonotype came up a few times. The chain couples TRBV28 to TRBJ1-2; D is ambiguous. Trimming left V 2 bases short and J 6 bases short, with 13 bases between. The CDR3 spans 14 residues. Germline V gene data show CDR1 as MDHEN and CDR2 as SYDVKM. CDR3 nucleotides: TGTGCCAGCAGTTTAGACATCTCCTATGATGGCTACACCTTC. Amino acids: CASSLDISYDGYTF.

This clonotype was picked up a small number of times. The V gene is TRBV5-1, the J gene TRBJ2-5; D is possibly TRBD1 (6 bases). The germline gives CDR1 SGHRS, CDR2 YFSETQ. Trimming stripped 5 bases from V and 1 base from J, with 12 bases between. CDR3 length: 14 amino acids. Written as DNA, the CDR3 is TGCGCCAGCAGACTAGGACAGCTCCAAGAGACCCAGTACTTC. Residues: CASRLGQLQETQYF.

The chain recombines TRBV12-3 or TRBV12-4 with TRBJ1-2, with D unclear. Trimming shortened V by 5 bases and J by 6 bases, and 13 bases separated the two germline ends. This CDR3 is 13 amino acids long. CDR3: CASSAPGENGYTF. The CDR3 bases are TGTGCCAGCAGTGCCCCCGGGGAAAATGGCTACACCTTC.

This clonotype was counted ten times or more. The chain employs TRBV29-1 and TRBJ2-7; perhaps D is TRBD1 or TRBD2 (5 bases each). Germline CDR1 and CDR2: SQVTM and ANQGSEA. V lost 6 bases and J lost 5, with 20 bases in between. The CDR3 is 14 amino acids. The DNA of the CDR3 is TGCAGCGTCGAGGGGCGGAATGGCATCCACGAGCAGTACTTC. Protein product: CSVEGRNGIHEQYF.

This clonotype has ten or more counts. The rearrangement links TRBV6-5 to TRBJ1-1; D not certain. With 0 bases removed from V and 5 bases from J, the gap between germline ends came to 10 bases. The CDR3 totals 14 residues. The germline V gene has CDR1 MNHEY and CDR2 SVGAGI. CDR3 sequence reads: CASSYSFPPTEAFF. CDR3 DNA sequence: TGTGCCAGCAGTTACTCGTTCCCTCCAACTGAAGCTTTCTTT.

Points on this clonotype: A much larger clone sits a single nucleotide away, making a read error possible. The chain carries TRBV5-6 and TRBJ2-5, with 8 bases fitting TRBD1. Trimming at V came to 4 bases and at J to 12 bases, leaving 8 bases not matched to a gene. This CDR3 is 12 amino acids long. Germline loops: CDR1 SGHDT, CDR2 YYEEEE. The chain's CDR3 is CASSLRTGIEYF. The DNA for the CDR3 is TGTGCCAGCAGCCTCCGGACAGGGATAGAGTACTTC.

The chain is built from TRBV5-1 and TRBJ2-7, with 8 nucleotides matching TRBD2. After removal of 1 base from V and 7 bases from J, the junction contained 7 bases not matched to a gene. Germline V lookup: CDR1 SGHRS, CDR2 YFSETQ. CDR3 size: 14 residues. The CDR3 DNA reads TGCGCCAGCAGCTTGCGAGCGGGAGCCGGGGAGCAGTACTTC. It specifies CASSLRAGAGEQYF.

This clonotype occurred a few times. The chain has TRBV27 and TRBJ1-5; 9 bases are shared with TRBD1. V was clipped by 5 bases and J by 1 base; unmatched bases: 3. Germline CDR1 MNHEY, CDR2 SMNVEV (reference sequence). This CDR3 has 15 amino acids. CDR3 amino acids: CASSRQGVSNQPQHF. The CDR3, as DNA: TGTGCCAGCAGTCGACAGGGGGTGAGCAATCAGCCCCAGCATTTT.

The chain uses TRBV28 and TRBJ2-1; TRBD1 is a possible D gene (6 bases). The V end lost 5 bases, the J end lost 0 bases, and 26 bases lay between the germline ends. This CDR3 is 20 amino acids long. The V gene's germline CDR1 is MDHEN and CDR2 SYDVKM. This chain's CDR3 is CASSDPTVTGAQGSYNEQFF. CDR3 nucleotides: TGTGCCAGCAGTGATCCCACGGTGACAGGTGCTCAGGGCTCCTACAATGAGCAGTTCTTC.